The rows below give T cell receptor beta chains drawn from one sample of a study of shared clonotypes between healthy human individuals. Profiled with immunoSEQ multiplex PCR; TCRdb holds only in-frame clones, not every one. The data show about 1,800,000 clones, approximately 94% seen once. The sample was naive CD8+ T cells sorted from blood. The receptors derive from a man younger than 35 in good health. Each CDR3 is given with its conserved first and last residue. Each record gives: V gene, clone size, D gene, J gene, CDR3 protein, CDR3 DNA. A D gene is named only where the DNA matches it firmly. Rows give clone size only sometimes, using once, few, many, or a class for an expanded clone.

TRBV5-4	-	-	TRBJ2-1	CASSFAGKGYNEQFF	TGTGCCAGCAGCTTTGCGGGGAAGGGTTACAATGAGCAGTTCTTC
TRBV25-1	-	-	TRBJ1-1	CASSGGSEAFF	TGTGCCAGCAGTGGGGGTTCTGAAGCTTTCTTT
TRBV29-1	-	TRBD1	TRBJ2-7	CSVEDSTGGLYEQYF	TGCAGCGTTGAGGATAGCACAGGGGGTCTCTACGAGCAGTACTTC
TRBV28	-	-	TRBJ2-7	CAATKQSSYEQYF	TGTGCCGCTACCAAGCAGAGCTCCTACGAGCAGTACTTC
TRBV4-3	-	-	TRBJ2-7	CASSQDPTKGEQYF	TGCGCCAGCAGCCAAGATCCGACAAAGGGAGAGCAGTACTTC
TRBV28	-	TRBD2	TRBJ2-1	CASSKLAGYNEQFF	TGTGCCAGCAGTAAACTAGCGGGGTACAATGAGCAGTTCTTC
TRBV30	-	TRBD2	TRBJ2-1	CAWRQRGRVEQFF	TGTGCCTGGAGGCAAAGAGGGAGGGTTGAGCAGTTCTTC
TRBV7-3	-	-	TRBJ2-7	CASSLTAGLFFPYEQYF	TGTGCCAGCAGCTTGACCGCGGGACTCTTCTTCCCCTACGAGCAGTACTTC
TRBV9	-	-	TRBJ1-3	CASSPLGSGNTIYF	TGTGCCAGCAGCCCCCTGGGCTCTGGAAACACCATATATTTT
TRBV7-3	-	-	TRBJ2-1	CASSLSGNEQFF	TGTGCCAGCAGCTTGTCAGGGAATGAGCAGTTCTTC
TRBV5-1	-	TRBD2	TRBJ2-7	CASSLAPAGGLYEQYF	TGCGCCAGCAGCTTGGCCCCAGCGGGAGGGTTGTACGAGCAGTACTTC
TRBV6-5	-	TRBD1	TRBJ2-7	CASIDRAESSYEQYF	TGTGCCAGCATCGACAGGGCAGAAAGCTCCTACGAGCAGTACTTC
TRBV2	-	-	TRBJ1-6	CASSGADYNSPLHF	TGTGCCAGCAGTGGGGCGGACTATAATTCACCCCTCCACTTT
TRBV5-1	-	-	TRBJ1-2	CASSLERLYGYTF	TGCGCCAGCAGCTTGGAACGGCTCTATGGCTACACCTTC
TRBV6-1	-	-	TRBJ2-7	CASSEARNLGLYEQYF	TGTGCCAGCAGTGAAGCCAGAAATCTAGGGCTCTACGAGCAGTACTTC
TRBV27	-	-	TRBJ2-7	CASSLGLRHEQYF	TGTGCCAGCAGTTTAGGGCTGCGGCACGAGCAGTACTTC
TRBV6-5	-	TRBD2	TRBJ2-1	CASSYLTSGLNEQFF	TGTGCCAGCAGTTACCTTACTAGCGGGCTGAATGAGCAGTTCTTC
TRBV28	-	TRBD1	TRBJ1-2	CASSPDRGYGYTF	TGTGCCAGCAGCCCCGACAGGGGGTATGGCTACACCTTC
TRBV30	once	TRBD1	TRBJ2-7	CAWTQGGAGYEQYF	TGTGCCTGGACCCAAGGGGGCGCAGGGTACGAGCAGTACTTC
TRBV28	-	-	TRBJ1-5	CASGTNQPQHF	TGTGCCAGCGGTACCAATCAGCCCCAGCATTTT
TRBV27	once	-	TRBJ2-7	CASSLGTLYEQYF	TGTGCCAGCAGTCTCGGGACCCTCTACGAGCAGTACTTC
TRBV9	-	-	TRBJ2-7	CASSVGPGTVNEQYF	TGTGCCAGTAGCGTAGGCCCAGGAACAGTAAACGAGCAGTACTTC
TRBV29-1	-	-	TRBJ2-1	CSVDTNNEQFF	TGCAGCGTTGACACAAACAATGAGCAGTTCTTC
TRBV7-9	-	-	TRBJ1-3	CASSPPAGNTIYF	TGTGCCAGCAGCCCACCGGCTGGAAACACCATATATTTT
TRBV4-1	-	-	TRBJ2-7	CASSQDRGGAYEQYF	TGCGCCAGCAGCCAAGATCGCGGGGGCGCCTACGAGCAGTACTTC
TRBV5-4	-	-	TRBJ2-3	CASSSEADTQYF	TGTGCCAGCAGCTCTGAGGCAGATACGCAGTATTTT
TRBV7-7	-	TRBD2	TRBJ2-1	CASTQGSGSEDEQFF	TGTGCTAGCACCCAGGGGAGCGGGAGTGAGGATGAGCAGTTCTTC
TRBV7-9	-	-	TRBJ2-6	CASTGANVLTF	TGTGCCAGTACTGGGGCCAACGTCCTGACTTTC
TRBV7-3	-	-	TRBJ2-7	CASSPLMGSYEQYF	TGTGCCAGCAGCCCCTTGATGGGCTCCTACGAGCAGTACTTC
TRBV9	-	TRBD2	TRBJ2-3	CASSPFIAGGGTDTQYF	TGTGCCAGCAGCCCCTTTATAGCGGGGGGAGGCACAGATACGCAGTATTTT
TRBV7-9	-	TRBD1	TRBJ2-1	CASSSDREYEQFF	TGTGCCAGCAGCTCCGACAGGGAATATGAGCAGTTCTTC
TRBV7-3	-	-	TRBJ1-1	CASSLRYTEAFF	TGTGCCAGCAGCTTAAGGTACACTGAAGCTTTCTTT
TRBV4-2	-	-	TRBJ2-2	CASSGRGLGELFF	TGTGCCAGCAGCGGTCGGGGTCTCGGGGAGCTGTTTTTT
TRBV27	-	TRBD1	TRBJ2-5	CASRPGQGPQETQYF	TGTGCCAGCAGGCCGGGACAGGGGCCCCAAGAGACCCAGTACTTC
TRBV25-1	few	-	TRBJ1-6	CASSNRATNSPLHF	TGTGCCAGCAGTAACAGGGCGACGAATTCACCCCTCCACTTT
TRBV27	once	TRBD2	TRBJ2-1	CASSLLAGVGEQFF	TGTGCCAGCAGTTTGCTAGCGGGAGTGGGTGAGCAGTTCTTC
TRBV10-3	-	TRBD2	TRBJ2-1	CAISDRMVRLAGDPEQFF	TGTGCCATCAGTGACCGGATGGTGAGACTAGCGGGAGATCCTGAGCAGTTCTTC